The following is a TCR beta chain sequence with its context. What it recognizes is unknown. A J-beta primer mix and a sample-barcoded 5' primer were used in a second PCR of roughly 7 to 12 cycles. One entry per CDR3 protein results from TCRdb running MiXCR on the 5' RACE reads. Of fewer than 2,000,000 distinct CDR3 sequences listed, 30% to 40% are singletons. The sample belongs to a study of blood T cells in healthy people across ages. Background on the study: Per every two T cells, about one barcoded beta molecule was captured by template switching.

Every sample had a minimum of 6 million PBMCs isolated. Whole-study results and caveats: Naive CD4+ cells and diversity were both higher in long-lived donors than in aged donors. Without sorted subsets, naive and antigen-experienced compartments could not be conclusively compared.

This CDR3 has 14 amino acids. Germline V gene data show CDR1 as MNHEY and CDR2 as SVGEGT. The V end lost 2 bases, the J end lost 2 bases, and 9 bases lay between the germline ends. The gene calls are TRBV6-2 or TRBV6-3 and TRBJ2-5; D gene uncertain. This TCR came from a human donor in good health. The sequenced sample was blood. CDR3 sequence reads: CASSYAASQETQYF. The CDR3 nucleotides read TGTGCCAGCAGTTACGCGGCTAGTCAAGAGACCCAGTACTTC.